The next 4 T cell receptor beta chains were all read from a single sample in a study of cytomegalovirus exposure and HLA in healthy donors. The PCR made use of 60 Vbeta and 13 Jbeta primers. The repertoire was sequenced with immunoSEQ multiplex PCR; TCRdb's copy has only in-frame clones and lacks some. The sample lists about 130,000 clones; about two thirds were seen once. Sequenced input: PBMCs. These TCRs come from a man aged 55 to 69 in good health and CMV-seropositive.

CDR3 sequence (DNA): TGCGCCAGCAGCCAAGTATCGGGGGATGGCTACACCTTC. Translation: CASSQVSGDGYTF. The rearrangement uses TRBV4-1 and TRBJ1-2; D may be TRBD1 (5 bases). V was clipped by 1 base and J by 6 bases, with 9 bases between them. This CDR3 contains 13 residues. Germline V gene data show CDR1 as MGHRA and CDR2 as YSYEKL.

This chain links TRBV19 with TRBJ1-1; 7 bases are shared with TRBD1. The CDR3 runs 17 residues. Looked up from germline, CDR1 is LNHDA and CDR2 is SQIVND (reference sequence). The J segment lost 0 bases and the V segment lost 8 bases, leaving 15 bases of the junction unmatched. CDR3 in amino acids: CASSRDSPIFMNTEAFF. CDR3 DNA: TGTGCCAGTTCCAGGGACAGTCCTATTTTCATGAACACTGAAGCTTTCTTT.

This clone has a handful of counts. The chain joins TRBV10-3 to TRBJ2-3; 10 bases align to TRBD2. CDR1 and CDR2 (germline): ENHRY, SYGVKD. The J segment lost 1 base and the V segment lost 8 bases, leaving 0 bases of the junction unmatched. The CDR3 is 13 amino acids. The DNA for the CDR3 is TGTGCCATCCTAGCGGGGGGCACAGATACGCAGTATTTT. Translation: CAILAGGTDTQYF.

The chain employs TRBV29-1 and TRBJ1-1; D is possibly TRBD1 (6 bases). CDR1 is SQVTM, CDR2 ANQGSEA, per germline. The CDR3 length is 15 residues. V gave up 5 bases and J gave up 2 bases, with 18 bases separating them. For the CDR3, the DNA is TGCAGCGTTAGAAATAGGGGGATAGGAAACACTGAAGCTTTCTTT. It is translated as CSVRNRGIGNTEAFF.